The 20 T cell receptor beta chains given below trace back to one sample, sequenced in a study of beta chain features in type 1 diabetes. Since all of the isolated RNA was reverse transcribed, expressed TCRB transcripts were what got sequenced. The repertoire was sequenced with immunoSEQ multiplex PCR; TCRdb's copy has only in-frame clones and lacks some. The repertoire has more than 60,000 clones, approximately 59% of them found once; the top ten carry 2% to 2.5%. The sample taken for sequencing was Tregs from blood. The receptor source for this set is a woman aged 18-29 years in good health.

The chain recombines TRBV29-1 with TRBJ2-1; 12 bases line up with TRBD2. The CDR3 sequence is 16 residues long. V trimming: 2 bases; J trimming: 3 bases; junction bases outside the gene matches: 5. Germline V gene sequence: CDR1 SQVTM, CDR2 ANQGSEA. CDR3 sequence (DNA): TGCAGCGTTGAAACTGGACTAGCGGGACACTACAATGAGCAGTTCTTC. It specifies CSVETGLAGHYNEQFF.

This clone was found a few times. CDR3 protein: CASSRDSGQPQHF. In DNA, the CDR3 is TGTGCCAGCAGCCGGGACAGTGGTCAGCCCCAGCATTTT. The chain links TRBV7-9 to TRBJ1-5, with 7 bases identical to TRBD1. The V gene's germline CDR1 is SEHNR and CDR2 FQNEAQ (reference sequence). Losses at the gene ends were 5 bases for V and 6 bases for J; bases not matched to a gene: 4. The length of the CDR3 is 13 residues. The variable domain in full, completed from reference TRBV7-9 and TRBJ1-5, reads DTGVSQNPRHKITKRGQNVTFRCDPISEHNRLYWYRQTLGQGPEFLTYFQNEAQLEKSRLLSDRFSAERPKGSFSTLEIQRTEQGDSAMYLCASSRDSGQPQHFGDGTRLSIL.

The gene calls are TRBV7-2 and TRBJ2-7; 8 positions match TRBD2. Germline V gives CDR1 SGHTA, CDR2 FQGNSA. J was trimmed by 10 bases and V by 5 bases; bases with no gene match: 13. This CDR3 has 14 amino acids. CDR3 protein: CASSPGGAGGKQYF. As DNA, the CDR3 is TGTGCCAGCAGCCCAGGTGGGGCGGGGGGTAAACAGTACTTC.

This rearrangement joins TRBV9 to TRBJ2-3; 11 bases fit TRBD2. CDR3 length: 17 residues. J gave up 5 bases and V 0 bases, and 8 bases lay outside the gene matches. The V gene's germline CDR1 is SGDLS and CDR2 YYNGEE. The CDR3 is CASSVGIAGGPLDTQYF. For the CDR3, the DNA is TGTGCCAGCAGCGTAGGGATAGCGGGGGGGCCGTTAGATACGCAGTATTTT. The full variable domain, rest sourced from reference TRBV9 and TRBJ2-3, is DSGVTQTPKHLITATGQRVTLRCSPRSGDLSVYWYQQSLDQGLQFLIQYYNGEERAKGNILERFSAQQFPDLHSELNLSSLELGDSALYFCASSVGIAGGPLDTQYFGPGTRLTVL.

The V call is TRBV25-1, the J call TRBJ2-5; 10 nucleotides match TRBD2. The V gene end was trimmed by 5 bases and the J gene end by 4 bases; junction bases not matched to a gene: 7. The CDR3 totals 15 residues. Germline CDR1 MGHDK, CDR2 SYGVNS. CDR3 region: CASSNRLAGLETQYF. The CDR3, as DNA: TGTGCCAGCAGTAATCGACTAGCGGGCCTAGAGACCCAGTACTTC.

This clone was recorded only once. The genes are TRBV5-5 and TRBJ2-5, with D tentatively TRBD2 (5 bases). The V gene's germline CDR1 is SGHKS and CDR2 YYEKEE (reference sequence). This CDR3 contains 14 residues. With 1 base removed from V and 4 bases from J, the gap between germline ends came to 11 bases. The CDR3 protein is CASSLSKAGETQYF. CDR3 coding DNA: TGTGCCAGCAGCTTGTCCAAGGCGGGAGAGACCCAGTACTTC.

This clone occurred a few times. The J gene is TRBJ1-1, the V gene TRBV6-5, with D perhaps matching TRBD1 (6 bases). V was clipped by 5 bases and J by 7 bases, with 8 bases between them. The CDR3 is made up of 11 amino acids. Germline V gene data show CDR1 as MNHEY and CDR2 as SVGAGI. CDR3 amino acids: CASSRDIEAFF. The CDR3 bases are TGTGCCAGCAGTAGGGACATTGAAGCTTTCTTT.

The CDR3 DNA is TGTGCCAGCAGCAAAACAGGGGGCCAGTCCTACGAGCAGTACTTC. Encoded protein: CASSKTGGQSYEQYF. The chain has TRBV7-9 and TRBJ2-7; TRBD1 matches 9 bases. V lost 5 bases, J lost 1 base, and 6 bases stayed unmatched. CDR3 size: 15 residues. The germline V gene has CDR1 SEHNR and CDR2 FQNEAQ (reference sequence).

This chain links TRBV7-3 with TRBJ2-5, with 13 bases matching TRBD2. Germline values: CDR1 SGHTA, CDR2 FQGTGA. The junction had 4 bases not matched to a gene; V was cut back by 5 bases and J by 4 bases. The CDR3 has 15 amino acids. CDR3 loop: CASSGTSGGAETQYF. The CDR3 region has the DNA TGTGCCAGCAGCGGAACTAGCGGGGGGGCAGAGACCCAGTACTTC.

This chain links TRBV10-3 with TRBJ1-1; D gene ambiguous. Germline V gene sequence: CDR1 ENHRY, CDR2 SYGVKD. The CDR3 loop spans 13 amino acids. V lost 10 bases and J 0 bases, leaving 12 bases between the germline ends. The CDR3 DNA reads as TGTGCCACCTCCAGGCCCATGAACACTGAAGCTTTCTTT. Its translation: CATSRPMNTEAFF.

The genes are TRBV12-5 and TRBJ2-5; TRBD2 matches 14 bases. The germline V gene has CDR1 LGHNT and CDR2 FRNRAP. V was pared by 0 bases and J by 7 bases, with 7 bases of the junction left unmatched. The CDR3 loop spans 17 amino acids. The DNA of the CDR3 is TGTGCTAGTGGTTTGGTTCCGGGACTAGCGGGAGCTAGGACCCAGTACTTC. It specifies CASGLVPGLAGARTQYF.

V and J are TRBV19 and TRBJ2-2, with 10 bases lining up with TRBD1. Germline values: CDR1 LNHDA, CDR2 SQIVND (reference sequence). The CDR3 is 14 amino acids. After removal of 8 bases from V and 4 bases from J, the junction contained 4 bases not matched to a gene. CDR3 sequence: CASRGTGVTGELFF. As DNA, the CDR3 is TGTGCCAGTCGCGGGACAGGGGTCACCGGGGAGCTGTTTTTT.

The chain links TRBV7-9 to TRBJ1-1; D perhaps matches TRBD1 (6 bases). The CDR3 totals 16 residues. Germline CDR1 and CDR2: SEHNR and FQNEAQ (reference sequence). Trimming shortened V by 1 base and J by 7 bases, and 19 bases separated the two germline ends. The DNA for the CDR3 is TGTGCCAGCAGCTTAGTTATGGGGGACACCTCGGTTGAAGCTTTCTTT. Amino acids: CASSLVMGDTSVEAFF.

The rearrangement links TRBV19 to TRBJ2-7; the D gene is possibly TRBD1 (6 bases). CDR3 length: 15 amino acids. The ends were cut back, 9 bases at V and 0 bases at J, with 18 bases in the middle. Germline V gives CDR1 LNHDA, CDR2 SQIVND (reference sequence). The CDR3 region is CASRLGTTGSYEQYF. The DNA of the CDR3 is TGTGCCAGCAGGCTTGGGACAACCGGCTCCTACGAGCAGTACTTC.

This clone turned up a few times. The rearrangement uses TRBV19 and TRBJ2-1; D might be TRBD2 (5 bases). Deletions cut 4 bases from V and 8 bases from J, with 12 bases between. CDR3 length: 13 residues. CDR1 and CDR2 (germline): LNHDA, SQIVND (reference sequence). The CDR3 bases are TGTGCCAGTAGTAGGGCTAGCTTGGATGAGCAGTTCTTC. It translates to CASSRASLDEQFF.

The chain recombines TRBV20-1 with TRBJ2-5; D possibly corresponds to TRBD2 (5 bases). This CDR3 region has 11 residues. V was pared by 5 bases and J by 4 bases, with 8 bases between. Germline-derived CDR1 and CDR2 are DFQATT and SNEGSKA (reference sequence). CDR3 sequence: CSAVRGETQYF. The CDR3 DNA reads as TGCAGTGCTGTACGGGGAGAGACCCAGTACTTC.

V usage is TRBV4-3 and J usage is TRBJ1-1, with D maybe TRBD1 (6 bases). This CDR3 has 15 amino acids. Trimming took off 4 bases at V and 5 bases at J, with 17 bases between the two ends. The germline gives CDR1 LGHNA, CDR2 YSLEER. The CDR3 loop is CASSRGTPGGTEAFF. Written as DNA, the CDR3 is TGCGCCAGCAGCCGCGGGACACCGGGGGGGACTGAAGCTTTCTTT.

V usage is TRBV27 and J usage is TRBJ2-3; TRBD1 is a possible D gene (5 bases). The CDR3 has 14 residues. CDR1 is MNHEY, CDR2 SMNVEV, per germline (reference sequence). V lost 2 bases and J 3 bases, leaving 9 bases between the germline ends. Here the CDR3 reads CASSLKGRTDTQYF. CDR3 nucleotide sequence: TGTGCCAGCAGTTTAAAGGGGCGAACAGATACGCAGTATTTT.

J is TRBJ1-2 and V is TRBV2; D remains unclear. CDR3 length equals 15 residues. Germline lookup yields CDR1 SNHLY and CDR2 FYNNEI. V lost 7 bases, J lost 0 bases, and 15 bases lay in between. DNA for the CDR3: TGTGCCAGCACCGAAGAGAGAGGAGCTAACTATGGCTACACCTTC. As protein: CASTEERGANYGYTF.

V is TRBV5-1 and J is TRBJ2-2, with a weak D call TRBD2 (6 bases). This CDR3 region has 13 residues. Trimming removed 5 bases at V and 9 bases at J, with 14 bases between. Per the germline V gene, CDR1 is SGHRS and CDR2 is YFSETQ. DNA for the CDR3: TGCGCCAGCAGGGAGGGGCCGACCCGGGAGCTGTTTTTT. Amino acids: CASREGPTRELFF. The full variable domain, completed using reference TRBV5-1 and TRBJ2-2, is KAGVTQTPRYLIKTRGQQVTLSCSPISGHRSVSWYQQTPGQGLQFLFEYFSETQRNKGNFPGRFSGRQFSNSRSEMNVSTLELGDSALYLCASREGPTRELFFGEGSRLTVL.